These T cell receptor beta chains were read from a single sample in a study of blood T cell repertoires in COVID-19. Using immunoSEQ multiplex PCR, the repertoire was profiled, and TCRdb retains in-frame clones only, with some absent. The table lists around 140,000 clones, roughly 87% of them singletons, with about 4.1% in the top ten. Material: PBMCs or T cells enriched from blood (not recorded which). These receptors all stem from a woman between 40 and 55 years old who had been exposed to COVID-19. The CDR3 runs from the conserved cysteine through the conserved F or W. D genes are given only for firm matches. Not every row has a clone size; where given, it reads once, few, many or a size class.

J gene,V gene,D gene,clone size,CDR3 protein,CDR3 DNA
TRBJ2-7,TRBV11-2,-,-,CASSLEATVRSYEQYF,TGTGCCAGCAGCTTAGAAGCGACAGTAAGGTCATACGAGCAGTACTTC
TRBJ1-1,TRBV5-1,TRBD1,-,CASSQYQGALTEAFF,TGCGCCAGCAGCCAGTATCAGGGGGCACTCACTGAAGCTTTCTTT
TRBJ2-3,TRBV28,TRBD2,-,CASSPSKRGLTDTQYF,TGTGCCAGCAGTCCCTCGAAGCGGGGCCTCACAGATACGCAGTATTTT
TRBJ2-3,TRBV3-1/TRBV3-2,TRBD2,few,CASSQDGRAGWLDTQYF,TGTGCCAGCAGCCAAGATGGGAGGGCCGGTTGGCTAGATACGCAGTATTTT
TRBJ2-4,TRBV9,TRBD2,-,CASSVRGGAKNIQYF,TGTGCCAGCAGCGTACGCGGGGGGGCCAAAAACATTCAGTACTTC
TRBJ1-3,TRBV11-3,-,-,CASSENHGDTIYF,TGTGCCAGCAGCGAGAACCACGGAGACACCATATATTTT
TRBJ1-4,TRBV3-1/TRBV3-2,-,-,CASSQLDEVADEKLFF,TGTGCCAGCAGCCAGTTGGATGAGGTGGCGGATGAAAAACTGTTTTTT
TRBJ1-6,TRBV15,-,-,CATSREGDSPLHF,TGTGCCACCAGCAGAGAAGGAGATTCACCCCTCCACTTT
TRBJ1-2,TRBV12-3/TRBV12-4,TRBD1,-,CASSLGDRKGYTF,TGTGCCAGCAGTTTAGGGGACAGAAAAGGCTACACCTTC
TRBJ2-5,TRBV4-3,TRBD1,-,CASSQAGQGGETQYF,TGCGCCAGCAGCCAAGCAGGACAGGGGGGAGAGACCCAGTACTTC
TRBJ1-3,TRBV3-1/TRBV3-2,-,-,CASRATVSGNTIYF,TGTGCCAGCAGGGCGACAGTGTCTGGAAACACCATATATTTT
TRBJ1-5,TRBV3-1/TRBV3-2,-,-,CASSQEAGQPQHF,TGTGCCAGCAGCCAAGAGGCGGGTCAGCCCCAGCATTTT
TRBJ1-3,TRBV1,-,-,CTSSQDSLNSRGALDTIYF,TGCACCAGCAGCCAAGACAGTCTCAACTCTCGGGGGGCTCTAGACACCATATATTTT
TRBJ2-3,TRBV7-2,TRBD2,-,CASSPTSATSYTQYF,TGTGCCAGCAGCCCGACTAGCGCCACCTCGTATACGCAGTATTTT
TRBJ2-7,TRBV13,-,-,CASRKGAATYEQYF,TGTGCCAGCAGGAAAGGGGCAGCAACCTACGAGCAGTACTTC
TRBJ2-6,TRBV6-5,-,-,CASRVQGSGANVLTF,TGTGCCAGCAGAGTACAGGGCTCTGGGGCCAACGTCCTGACTTTC
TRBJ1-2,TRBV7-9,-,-,CASSAQTESLYGYTF,TGTGCCAGCAGCGCCCAGACAGAAAGCCTCTATGGCTACACCTTC
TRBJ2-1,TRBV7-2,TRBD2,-,CASSLRGDTYNEQFF,TGTGCCAGCAGCTTACGGGGGGATACCTACAATGAGCAGTTCTTC
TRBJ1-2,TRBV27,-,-,CASSLQGEANYGYTF,TGTGCCAGCAGTTTACAAGGAGAGGCTAACTATGGCTACACCTTC
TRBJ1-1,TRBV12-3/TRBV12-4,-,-,CASTVIGVTEAFF,TGTGCCAGCACTGTAATAGGGGTCACTGAAGCTTTCTTT
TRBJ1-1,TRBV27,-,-,CASSPVLGRADTEAFF,TGTGCCAGCAGTCCAGTCCTTGGGAGAGCGGACACTGAAGCTTTCTTT
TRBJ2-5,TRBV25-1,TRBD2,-,CASSDGVAGVLETQYF,TGTGCCAGCAGTGATGGGGTAGCGGGAGTTCTGGAGACCCAGTACTTC
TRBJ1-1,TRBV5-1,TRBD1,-,CASAQGSSTEAFF,TGCGCCAGCGCACAGGGGTCTTCCACTGAAGCTTTCTTT
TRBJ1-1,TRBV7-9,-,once,CASSLIFGRDFRAFF,TGTGCCAGCAGCTTAATATTCGGTCGGGACTTTCGGGCTTTCTTT
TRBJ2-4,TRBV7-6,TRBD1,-,CASSFSGQGDKNIQYF,TGTGCCAGCAGCTTCTCGGGACAGGGTGACAAAAACATTCAGTACTTC
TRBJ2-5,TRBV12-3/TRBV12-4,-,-,CASSLRREETQYF,TGTGCCAGCAGTTTACGGAGGGAAGAGACCCAGTACTTC